The 8 T cell receptor beta chains given below trace back to one sample, sequenced in a study of T cell responses to AZD1222 COVID-19 vaccine. Clones were sequenced by immunoSEQ multiplex PCR, and TCRdb holds only the in-frame ones, with some missing. The sample lists approximately 180,000 clones; 85% to 95% were seen once. The source material was peripheral blood, sampled on day 0 of AZD1222 vaccination. Source of these receptors: an adult in good health.

This rearrangement joins TRBV7-9 to TRBJ1-1; 9 bases align to TRBD1. This CDR3 comprises 15 residues. Germline values: CDR1 SEHNR, CDR2 FQNEAQ (reference sequence). J gave up 4 bases and V 5 bases, and 8 bases lay outside the gene matches. CDR3 nucleotide sequence: TGTGCCAGCAGCACCCCAACAGGGGGCATCACTGAAGCTTTCTTT. This sequence encodes CASSTPTGGITEAFF.

The V gene is TRBV9, the J gene TRBJ2-3; TRBD2 aligns across 8 bases. J was trimmed by 6 bases and V by 3 bases; bases with no gene match: 12. The CDR3 is 16 residues long. Germline V gives CDR1 SGDLS, CDR2 YYNGEE. CDR3 residues: CASSAPSLRGDDTQYF. CDR3 nucleotides: TGTGCCAGCAGCGCCCCTTCTTTGCGGGGGGATGATACGCAGTATTTT. The variable domain in full, with the rest retrieved from reference TRBV9 and TRBJ2-3, is DSGVTQTPKHLITATGQRVTLRCSPRSGDLSVYWYQQSLDQGLQFLIQYYNGEERAKGNILERFSAQQFPDLHSELNLSSLELGDSALYFCASSAPSLRGDDTQYFGPGTRLTVL.

The chain recombines TRBV14 with TRBJ1-2; no clear D. V dropped 0 bases and J dropped 4 bases, with 9 bases sitting between them. The germline V gene encodes CDR1 SGHDN and CDR2 FVKESK. CDR3 size: 14 residues. The CDR3 DNA sequence: TGTGCCAGCAGCCAAGAGAACACTGGCTATGGCTACACCTTC. Translation gives CASSQENTGYGYTF.

This chain connects TRBV4-1 to TRBJ2-1, with 11 nucleotides matching TRBD2. The junction had 12 bases not matched to a gene; V was cut back by 1 base and J by 4 bases. The germline gives CDR1 MGHRA, CDR2 YSYEKL. This CDR3 comprises 19 residues. The CDR3 bases are TGCGCCAGCAGCCAAGTTGCTCGACTAGCGGGGCCGCGGTACAATGAGCAGTTCTTC. Translating gives CASSQVARLAGPRYNEQFF.

This rearrangement joins TRBV2 to TRBJ1-1, with TRBD1 as a possible D gene (5 bases). Germline CDR1 and CDR2: SNHLY and FYNNEI. The CDR3 loop spans 13 amino acids. V lost 6 bases and J 4 bases, leaving 12 bases between the germline ends. CDR3 sequence (DNA): TGTGCCAGCAGGGTCGAAGGGACCACTGAAGCTTTCTTT. It translates to CASRVEGTTEAFF.

The chain is built from TRBV6-5 and TRBJ2-5; 11 bases line up with TRBD2. Germline V gene sequence: CDR1 MNHEY, CDR2 SVGAGI. Trimming at V came to 6 bases and at J to 3 bases, leaving 3 bases not matched to a gene. This CDR3 region has 14 residues. CDR3 protein: CASRRGLAEETQYF. The DNA of the CDR3 is TGTGCCAGCAGGAGGGGACTAGCGGAAGAGACCCAGTACTTC.

The chain recombines TRBV27 with TRBJ2-2; weak D call: TRBD2 (5 bases). The V and J ends lost 5 bases and 2 bases respectively, with 12 bases between them. This CDR3 region has 15 residues. Germline V CDR1 and CDR2: MNHEY, SMNVEV (reference sequence). The CDR3 region is CASSRLAFNTGELFF. The CDR3, as DNA: TGTGCCAGCAGTAGGCTAGCCTTCAACACCGGGGAGCTGTTTTTT.

The chain uses TRBV6-2 or TRBV6-3 and TRBJ2-3; no definite D call. V gave up 3 bases and J gave up 4 bases, with 11 bases separating them. Germline V gene sequence: CDR1 MNHEY, CDR2 SVGEGT. CDR3 length: 14 residues. The chain's CDR3 is CASSYRERADTQYF. The CDR3 nucleotides are TGTGCCAGCAGTTATCGCGAACGTGCAGATACGCAGTATTTT.